This T cell receptor beta chain was sequenced during a study of T-cell memory formation after mild COVID-19. Study context: TCR clusters largely stayed donor specific.

TCRalpha and TCRbeta libraries used 5'RACE with constant-segment primers and UMIs. From the 5' RACE reads, TCRdb called clonotypes with MiXCR, one entry per CDR3 protein. The sample consists of about 320,000 distinct CDR3 sequences, around 15% of them appearing once. CDR1 SGDLS and CDR2 YYNGEE come from the germline V gene. V dropped 0 bases and J dropped 10 bases, with 14 bases sitting between them. The CDR3 length is 14 residues. This clonotype was found a few times. The TCR comes from a young man who had mild COVID-19 (a few samples of this study predate the infection). Cell type and time point are not known. The J gene is TRBJ2-4, the V gene TRBV9, with D perhaps matching TRBD1 or TRBD2 (5 bases each). Sequenced: PBMCs or a T cell subset sorted from them (not recorded which). The CDR3 spells CASSVAKDSGIQYF. For the CDR3, the DNA is TGTGCCAGCAGCGTAGCGAAGGACTCAGGGATTCAGTACTTC. The full variable domain, completed using reference TRBV9 and TRBJ2-4, is DSGVTQTPKHLITATGQRVTLRCSPRSGDLSVYWYQQSLDQGLQFLIQYYNGEERAKGNILERFSAQQFPDLHSELNLSSLELGDSALYFCASSVAKDSGIQYFGAGTRLSVL.